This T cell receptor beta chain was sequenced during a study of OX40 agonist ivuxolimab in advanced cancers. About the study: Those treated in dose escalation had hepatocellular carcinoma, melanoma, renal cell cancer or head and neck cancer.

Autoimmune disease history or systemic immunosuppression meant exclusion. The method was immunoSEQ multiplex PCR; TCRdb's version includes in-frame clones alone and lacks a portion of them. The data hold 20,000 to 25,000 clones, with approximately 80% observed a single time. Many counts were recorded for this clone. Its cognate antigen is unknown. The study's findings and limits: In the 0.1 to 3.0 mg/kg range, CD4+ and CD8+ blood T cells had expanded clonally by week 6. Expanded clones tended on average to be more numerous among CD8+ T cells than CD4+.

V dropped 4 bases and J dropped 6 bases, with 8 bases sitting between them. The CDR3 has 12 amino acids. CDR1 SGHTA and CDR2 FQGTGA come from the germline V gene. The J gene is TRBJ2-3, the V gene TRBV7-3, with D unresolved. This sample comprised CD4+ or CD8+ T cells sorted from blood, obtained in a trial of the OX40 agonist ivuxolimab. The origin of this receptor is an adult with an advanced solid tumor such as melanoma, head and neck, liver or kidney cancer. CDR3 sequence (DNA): TGTGCCAGCAGCTCTCTCCGGGATACGCAGTATTTT. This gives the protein CASSSLRDTQYF.